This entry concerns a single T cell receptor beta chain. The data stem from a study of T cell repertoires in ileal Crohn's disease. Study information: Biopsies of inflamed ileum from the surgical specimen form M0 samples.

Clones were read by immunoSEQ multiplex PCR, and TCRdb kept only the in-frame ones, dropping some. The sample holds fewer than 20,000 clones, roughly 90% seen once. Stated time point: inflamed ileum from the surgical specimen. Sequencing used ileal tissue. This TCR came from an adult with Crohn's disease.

CDR3: CASSSSGTVNEKLFF. The CDR3 bases are TGTGCCAGCAGCTCCTCCGGGACAGTTAATGAAAAACTGTTTTTT. J is TRBJ1-4 and V is TRBV5-4; 7 bases align to TRBD1. V dropped 3 bases and J dropped 4; count of bases not matched to a gene: 6. CDR1 and CDR2 (germline): SGHNT, YYREEE (reference sequence). CDR3 length: 15 amino acids.